This TCR beta chain derives from a study of vaccination and CD4 T cells after COVID-19. Study-level points and caveats: Median counts of SARS-CoV-2-reactive clonotypes increased from approximately 21 to 40; this difference was not significant.

Germline assignment: CDR1 MGHDK and CDR2 SYGVNS. The V gene lost 3 bases and the J gene lost 7 bases, with 15 bases spanning the gap. This CDR3 comprises 14 residues. Indicated treatment: approximately nine-day PBMC culture with coronavirus spike peptide pools or control peptides (ViraFEST assay). In regard to this clonotype: Its antigen is as yet unknown.

Oncomine TCR Beta short-read sequencing was applied to DNA from cultured CD4+ T cells. One entry per CDR3 protein results from TCRdb running MiXCR on the PCR reads. The data contain 27,000 or so distinct CDR3 sequences, over 45% of them seen just once; the ten biggest clones take up approximately 6.1%. The chain couples TRBV25-1 to TRBJ1-2, with D possibly being TRBD1 (5 bases). Sequencing was done on a sample of CD4+ T cells from blood, cultured in vitro. This TCR was sampled from a human donor who had recovered from COVID-19. CDR3 sequence: CASSDGWQGVGYTF. The CDR3 nucleotides read TGTGCCAGCAGTGATGGTTGGCAGGGTGTTGGCTACACCTTC.